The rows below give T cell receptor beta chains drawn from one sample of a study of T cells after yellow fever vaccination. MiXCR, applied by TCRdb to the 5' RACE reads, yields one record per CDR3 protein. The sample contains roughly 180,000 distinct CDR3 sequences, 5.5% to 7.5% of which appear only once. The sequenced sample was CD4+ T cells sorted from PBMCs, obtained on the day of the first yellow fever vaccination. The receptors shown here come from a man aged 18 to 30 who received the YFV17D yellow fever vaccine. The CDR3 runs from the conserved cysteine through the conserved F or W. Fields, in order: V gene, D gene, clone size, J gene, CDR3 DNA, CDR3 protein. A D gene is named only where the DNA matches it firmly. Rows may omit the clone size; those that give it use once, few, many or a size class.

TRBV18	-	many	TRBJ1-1	TGTGCCAGCAGCAGCGGCCTTGGGACTGAAGCTTTCTTT	CASSSGLGTEAFF
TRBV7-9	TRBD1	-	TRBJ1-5	TGTGCCAGCAGCTCCGGGACAGGGGGTGGCAATCAGCCCCAGCATTTT	CASSSGTGGGNQPQHF
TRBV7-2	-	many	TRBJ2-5	TGTGCCAGCAGCCCGTGGACCCTACGGGGAGAGACCCAGTACTTC	CASSPWTLRGETQYF
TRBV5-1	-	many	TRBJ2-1	TGCGCCAGCAGCTTCGACGGGGGGCCAGGTGAGCAGTTCTTC	CASSFDGGPGEQFF
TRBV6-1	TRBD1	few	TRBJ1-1	TGTGCCAGCAGTGATCCGGGACAGATGAACACTGAAGCTTTCTTT	CASSDPGQMNTEAFF
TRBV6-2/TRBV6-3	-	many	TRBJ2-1	TGTGCCAGCAGTTGGGCGAGAGCTCTAGGCCCCAATGAGCAGTTCTTC	CASSWARALGPNEQFF
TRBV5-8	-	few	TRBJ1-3	TGTGCCAGCAGACGGACGTCACGAACTTCTGGAAACACCATATATTTT	CASRRTSRTSGNTIYF
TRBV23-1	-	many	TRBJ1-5	TGCGCCAGCAGTCAATCGTTAGGGATCGAACAGCCCCAGCATTTT	CASSQSLGIEQPQHF
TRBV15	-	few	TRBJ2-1	TGTGCCACCAGCTTTGGGGGGGGCCTCTACAATGAGCAGTTCTTC	CATSFGGGLYNEQFF
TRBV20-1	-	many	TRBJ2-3	TGCAGTGCTAGATCCGGGACAAAGGACTACGGAAGGTCTGCAGATACGCAGTATTTT	CSARSGTKDYGRSADTQYF